This T cell receptor beta chain was captured by sequencing in a study of technical replicates of blood from several donors. The V end was cut by 2 bases, the J end by 5 bases, with 34 bases between. Germline CDR1 and CDR2: MDHEN and SYDVKM. The CDR3 is 22 residues long. Here immunoSEQ multiplex PCR was the method, and the copy in TCRdb shows in-frame clones only, minus some. The table records about 88,000 clones, around 92% of them present only once. The sequence was obtained from a human donor in good health. The chain is built from TRBV28 and TRBJ2-1; a weak D match, TRBD2 (7 bases). Material for sequencing was T cells isolated from PBMCs. In nucleotides, the CDR3 is TGTGCCAGCAGTTTAGTTCGGTTTGTACCAGGGGCTGAGGGACTACTACACAATGAGCAGTTCTTC. Amino acid sequence: CASSLVRFVPGAEGLLHNEQFF.